This TCR beta chain is from a study of blood T cell repertoires in COVID-19. Turning to the study itself: The United States, Italy and Spain were the sources of the acute and convalescent COVID-19 samples. T cells, B-cell-depleted T cells, or PBMCs provided the cDNA or gDNA that served as material.

This clone was picked up a small number of times. Germline trimming cut 8 bases from V and 4 bases from J; bases unmatched to any gene: 5. Germline loops: CDR1 SNHLY, CDR2 FYNNEI. This CDR3 has 13 amino acids. Authors' analysis steps: Reference gene primer amplification gave estimated nucleated cell counts. Only in-frame clones appear in the TCRdb table, and some are missing; sequencing was by immunoSEQ multiplex PCR. The V and J calls and clone size were taken over from that table, and D and trimming were inferred from the DNA. The profile shows some 80,000 clones, approximately 81% of them singletons.

The sequence came from a man older than 75 with acute or convalescent COVID-19. Specimen: peripheral blood. The gene calls are TRBV2 and TRBJ2-5; 9 bases map to TRBD1. CDR3 nucleotide sequence: TGTGCCAGCTTTGGACAGGGGACAGAGACCCAGTACTTC. Translating it yields CASFGQGTETQYF.